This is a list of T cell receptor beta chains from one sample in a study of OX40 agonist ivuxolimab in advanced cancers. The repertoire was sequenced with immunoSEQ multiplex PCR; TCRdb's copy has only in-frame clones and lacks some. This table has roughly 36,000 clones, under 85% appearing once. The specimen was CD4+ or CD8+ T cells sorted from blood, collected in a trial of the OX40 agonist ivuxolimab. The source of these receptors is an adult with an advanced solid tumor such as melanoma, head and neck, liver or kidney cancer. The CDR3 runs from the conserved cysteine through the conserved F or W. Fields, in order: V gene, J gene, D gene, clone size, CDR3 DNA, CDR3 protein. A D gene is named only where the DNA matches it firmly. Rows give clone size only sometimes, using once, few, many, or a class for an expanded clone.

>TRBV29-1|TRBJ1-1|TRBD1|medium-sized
TGCAGCGTGCAACAGGGGACCACTGAAGCTTTCTTT
CSVQQGTTEAFF
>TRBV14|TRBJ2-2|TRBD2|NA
TGTGCCAGCAGCCAAGTACCGACTAGCCTCGGGGAGCTGTTTTTT
CASSQVPTSLGELFF
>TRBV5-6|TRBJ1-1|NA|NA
TGTGCCAGCAGCTCGCGGGGGAAGATGACTGAAGCTTTCTTT
CASSSRGKMTEAFF
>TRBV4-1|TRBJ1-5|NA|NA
TGCGCCAGCAGCCAAGAATCGGGCAATCAGCCCCAGCATTTT
CASSQESGNQPQHF
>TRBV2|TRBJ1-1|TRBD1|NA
TGTGCCAGCAGCCCACAGGGGAGGGCGAACACTGAAGCTTTCTTT
CASSPQGRANTEAFF
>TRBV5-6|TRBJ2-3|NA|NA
TGTGCCAGCAGCTTGGCCGGGAAGGGTGCAGATACGCAGTATTTT
CASSLAGKGADTQYF
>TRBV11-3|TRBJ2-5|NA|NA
TGTGCCAGCAGCTCCTCGACGACAGAGACCCAGTACTTC
CASSSSTTETQYF
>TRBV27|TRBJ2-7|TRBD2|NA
TGTGCCAGCAGTTCGAGCGGGGGGGCCCCCTACGAGCAGTACTTC
CASSSSGGAPYEQYF
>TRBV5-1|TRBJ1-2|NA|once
TGCGCCAGCAGCTTGGCTCGAAGTAACTATGGCTACACCTTC
CASSLARSNYGYTF
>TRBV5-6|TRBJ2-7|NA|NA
TGTGCCAGCAGCCCCGGGCAGCCCCACGAGCAGTACTTC
CASSPGQPHEQYF
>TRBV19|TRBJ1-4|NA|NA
TGTGCCAGTAGTACGCCGGGAGGACACTCTGGAAAACTGTTTTTT
CASSTPGGHSGKLFF
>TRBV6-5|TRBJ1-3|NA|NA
TGTGCCAGCGGGAACAGGGTCTCTGGAAACACCATATATTTT
CASGNRVSGNTIYF
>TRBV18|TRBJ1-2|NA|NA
TGTGCCAGCTCACCACAGAAGTTCGGGATCTATGGCTACACCTTC
CASSPQKFGIYGYTF
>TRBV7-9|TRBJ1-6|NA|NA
TGTGCCAGCAGCTTACTACAGGATAATTCACCCCTCCACTTT
CASSLLQDNSPLHF
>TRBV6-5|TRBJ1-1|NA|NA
TGTGCCAGCAGTTACTCGAGCCATTCCAACACTGAAGCTTTCTTT
CASSYSSHSNTEAFF
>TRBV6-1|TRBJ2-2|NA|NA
TGTGCCAGCCCCAGCGGATTTAACACCGGGGAGCTGTTTTTT
CASPSGFNTGELFF
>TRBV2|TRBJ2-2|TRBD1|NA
TGTGCCAGCGATCCGGGACAGGGCCGGAGCGGGGAGCTGTTTTTT
CASDPGQGRSGELFF
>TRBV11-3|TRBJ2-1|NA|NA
TGTGCCAGCAGCTCGGGACGCCAGAGCTCCTACAATGAGCAGTTCTTC
CASSSGRQSSYNEQFF
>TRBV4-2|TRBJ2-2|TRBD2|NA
TGTGCCAGCAGCCGGAGCGGGGGATACACCGGGGAGCTGTTTTTT
CASSRSGGYTGELFF
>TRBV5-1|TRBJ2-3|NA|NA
TGCGCCAGCAGCCCTCGGCCCCGCACAGATACGCAGTATTTT
CASSPRPRTDTQYF
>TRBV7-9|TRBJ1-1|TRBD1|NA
TGTGCCAGCAGAAGGACCGACAGGGGCTCTGAAGCTTTCTTT
CASRRTDRGSEAFF
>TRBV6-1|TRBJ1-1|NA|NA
TGTGCCAGCAGTGAACAGGGACGGACTGAAGCTTTCTTT
CASSEQGRTEAFF
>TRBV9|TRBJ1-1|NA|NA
TGTGCCAGCAGCGCCTCGGGCACTGAAGCTTTCTTT
CASSASGTEAFF
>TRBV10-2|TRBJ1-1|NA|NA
TGCGCCAGCAGAGGGACTCAAATCGGGGGAACTGAAGCTTTCTTT
CASRGTQIGGTEAFF
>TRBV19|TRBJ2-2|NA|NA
TGTGCCAGTAGTACTAGAGAGAGTAACTCGAACACCGGGGAGCTGTTTTTT
CASSTRESNSNTGELFF
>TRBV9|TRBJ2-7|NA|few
TGTGCCAGCAGCCCCTACCTAGGCTACGAGCAGTACTTC
CASSPYLGYEQYF
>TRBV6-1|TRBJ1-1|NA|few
TGTGCCAGCAGTGAATATTTTACAGGTAACACTGAAGCTTTCTTT
CASSEYFTGNTEAFF
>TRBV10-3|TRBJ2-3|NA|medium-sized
TGTGCCATCAGGGGAGCCCCCGGAGGCACAGATACGCAGTATTTT
CAIRGAPGGTDTQYF
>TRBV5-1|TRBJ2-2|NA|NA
TGCGCCAGCAGCTTGGCCCAGGGCGGGGAGCTGTTTTTT
CASSLAQGGELFF
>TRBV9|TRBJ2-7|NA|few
TGTGCCAGCAGCGTGGGGACAAATACCTACGAGCAGTACTTC
CASSVGTNTYEQYF
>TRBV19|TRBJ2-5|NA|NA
TGTGCCAGTAGTATAGAACAGGGCCTGGGGGAGACCCAGTACTTC
CASSIEQGLGETQYF
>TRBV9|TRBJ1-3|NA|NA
TGTGCCAGCAGCGTTGGGGAGGCTGGAAACACCATATATTTT
CASSVGEAGNTIYF
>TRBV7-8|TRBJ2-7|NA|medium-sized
TGTGCCAGCAGCTGGACCGCCGTCTACGAGCAGTACTTC
CASSWTAVYEQYF
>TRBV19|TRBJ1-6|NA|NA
TGTGCCAGTAGGGTACAGGTGAATAATTCACCCCTCCACTTT
CASRVQVNNSPLHF
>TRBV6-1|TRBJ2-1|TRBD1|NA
TGTGCCAGCAGTGGAAGCCGGACAGGGTACAATGAGCAGTTCTTC
CASSGSRTGYNEQFF
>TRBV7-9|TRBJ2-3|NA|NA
TGTGCCAGCAGCTTATTCGGAGAGTATACGCAGTATTTT
CASSLFGEYTQYF
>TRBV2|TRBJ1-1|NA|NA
TGTGCCAGCAGTGTTAAGGTGAACACTGAAGCTTTCTTT
CASSVKVNTEAFF
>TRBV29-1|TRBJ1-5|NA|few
TGCAGCGTGAACTTTGGAGAAGAGCCCCAGCATTTT
CSVNFGEEPQHF
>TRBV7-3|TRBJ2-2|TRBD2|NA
TGTGCCAGCAGCTCTACGCCGGTGGGCGGGGGGAACACCGGGGAGCTGTTTTTT
CASSSTPVGGGNTGELFF
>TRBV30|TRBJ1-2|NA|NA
TGTGCCTGGAGCCGACCAGGCCCCGGCTATGGCTACACCTTC
CAWSRPGPGYGYTF
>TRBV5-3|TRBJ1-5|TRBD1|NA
TGTGCCAGAAGTCGTAGGGACAGGGTAAATCAGCCCCAGCATTTT
CARSRRDRVNQPQHF
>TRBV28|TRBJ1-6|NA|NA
TGTGCCAGCAGTTCTCTGACAGACTATAATTCACCCCTCCACTTT
CASSSLTDYNSPLHF
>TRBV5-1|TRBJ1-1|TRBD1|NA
TGCGCCAGCGCCAGCAGACCTACAGGGGGCACTGAAGCTTTCTTT
CASASRPTGGTEAFF
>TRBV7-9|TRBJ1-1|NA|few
TGTGCCAGCAGCGCTCAGGGGAACACTGAAGCTTTCTTT
CASSAQGNTEAFF
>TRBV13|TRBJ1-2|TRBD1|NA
TGTGCCAGCAGCCTAGGCGGGGACAGGCACTATGGCTACACCTTC
CASSLGGDRHYGYTF
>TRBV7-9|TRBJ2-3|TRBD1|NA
TGTGCCAGCAGCAGTACCGGGACAGGGAGCACAGATACGCAGTATTTT
CASSSTGTGSTDTQYF
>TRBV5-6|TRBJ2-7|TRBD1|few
TGTGCCAGCAGCAAGCCGGGACAGGGCTACGAGCAGTACTTC
CASSKPGQGYEQYF
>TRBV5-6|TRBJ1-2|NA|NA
TGTGCCAGCACCCACGATGACTATGGCTACACCTTC
CASTHDDYGYTF
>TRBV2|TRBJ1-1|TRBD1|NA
TGTGCCAGCAGGACTGACAGGGAGTCGGGTGAAGCTTTCTTT
CASRTDRESGEAFF
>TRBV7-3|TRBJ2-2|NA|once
TGTGCCAGCAGCTTAAATGACAGGCCCACCGGGGAGCTGTTTTTT
CASSLNDRPTGELFF
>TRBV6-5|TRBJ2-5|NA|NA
TGTGCCAGCAGTTACTCGAGTATCCAAGAGACCCAGTACTTC
CASSYSSIQETQYF
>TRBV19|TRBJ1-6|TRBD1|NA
TGTGCCAGTAGTATCCGACAGGGTCGAAATTCACCCCTCCACTTT
CASSIRQGRNSPLHF
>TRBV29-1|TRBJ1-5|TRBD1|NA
TGCAGCGTCGCCGGGACAGGGGGGGCGAGCAATCAGCCCCAGCATTTT
CSVAGTGGASNQPQHF
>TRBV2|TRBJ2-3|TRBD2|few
TGTGCCAGCAGTTCTGTGGCTAGCGGGGGCGCAGATACGCAGTATTTT
CASSSVASGGADTQYF
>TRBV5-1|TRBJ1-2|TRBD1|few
TGCGCCAGCAGCGGGACAGGGGCAGCTAACTATGGCTACACCTTC
CASSGTGAANYGYTF
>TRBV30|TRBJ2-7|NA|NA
TGTGCCTGGCAAACAGGGTACGAGCAGTACTTC
CAWQTGYEQYF
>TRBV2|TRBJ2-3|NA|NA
TGTGCCAGCAGTGAAGGAAGGGATACGCAGTATTTT
CASSEGRDTQYF
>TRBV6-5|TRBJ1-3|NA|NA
TGTGCCAGCAGTTACGGCGAACATGGAAACACCATATATTTT
CASSYGEHGNTIYF
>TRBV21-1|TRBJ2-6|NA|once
TGTGCCAGCAAGCACCTACAAAAGTCGGGGGCCAACGTCCTGACTTTC
CASKHLQKSGANVLTF
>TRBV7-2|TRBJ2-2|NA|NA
TGTGCCAGCAGCAGACTAGCCGGGGAGCTGTTTTTT
CASSRLAGELFF